The clone carrying this T cell receptor (beta chain) was recorded many times. None of the patients had undergone any treatment ahead of thyroid surgery. The V gene's germline CDR1 is SGHTA and CDR2 FQGTGA. CDR3 length: 14 amino acids. With 2 bases removed from V and 0 bases from J, the gap between germline ends came to 6 bases. This specimen comes from a study of metastatic and nonmetastatic thyroid tumors. Study-wide background: Repertoires were compared across blood and tumor or nodule tissue from malignant and benign thyroid patients.

In the original workflow: Clinicopathological groups supplied CDR3 differences that were used to build a distant-metastasis classifier for papillary thyroid cancer. TCRdb reanalyzed the PCR reads with MiXCR. TCRdb, not the original authors, processed these V and J calls. The profile shows about 24,000 clones, less than 25% of them singletons. This clonotype was obtained from a female donor with papillary thyroid cancer or a benign thyroid nodule (not recorded which). Some clones in this sample may be carry-over from other donors' samples. The chain couples TRBV7-3 to TRBJ2-3, with D uncertain. Sequenced: blood. Here the CDR3 DNA reads TGTGCCAGCAGCTTATCTCACAGCACAGATACGCAGTATTTT. Amino acid sequence: CASSLSHSTDTQYF.